Given below is one T cell receptor beta chain in context. This clonotype was seen ten or more times. Which antigen it targets is not known. Per-base quality was not reported, and no clone a single base away is much larger than it. Reading from cysteine to phenylalanine, the CDR3 counts 12 amino acids. Only CDR3 DNA remains: 36 bases, in frame from the first base. CDR1 and CDR2 are read off the germline V gene (reference sequence) as LNHNV and YYDKDF. The germline ends are 7 bases apart after V is trimmed by 0 bases and J by 8 bases. In the paper's terms, the time point label means: patch test 1, 2 weeks after DPC sensitization. The sample's treatment or condition label, decoded: therapeutic diphenylcyclopropenone sensitization with weekly scalp DPC. At every patch-test visit, the blood draw took place before the patch test was put on. Patients were eligible if aged 18 to 70, diagnosed with alopecia and judged suitable for DPC therapy, and pregnant patients were excluded. Total RNA was extracted from unfractionated whole blood collected in Tempus Blood RNA tubes.

The sample is drawn from a study of human T cells and chemical hapten exposure (dated by TCRdb to about 2021). About the full investigation: For sensitization, 2% DPC in acetone was applied to a 2 cm by 2 cm area of upper inner arm skin. Throughout the study period of around 24 weeks, patients also received therapeutic DPC doses to the scalp every week. Patch testing on the upper back used Finn chambers containing 0.01% DPC, with scoring done after 6 days according to International Contact Dermatitis Research Group standards. The patient cohort, mostly female, included alopecia areata with under or over 50% scalp involvement, alopecia totalis and alopecia universalis. The libraries were sequenced as a pool, and the TCR yield per sample differed mostly because of small variations in library volumes within the pool. Peripheral blood TCR repertoire changes were tracked in vivo in alopecia patients during primary and secondary sensitization to the hapten diphenylcyclopropenone (DPC). Blood was sampled from patients pre-sensitization (week 0) and at 2, 6 and about 24 weeks after DPC sensitization. For TCR sequencing, blood came from twenty-nine alopecia patients at anywhere from one to four time points (pre-sensitization, 2, 6 and 24 weeks). Study-wide findings and limitations: Because every patient had alopecia, a presumed autoimmune disease, the patients' immune response might differ from that of healthy individuals. The number of PT1 expanded TCRs positively correlated with patch test score, significant at thresholds 8, 16 and 32 but not 4. Compared with pre-sensitization or healthy control sets, expanded TCRs formed significantly more large CDR3 similarity clusters, which is consistent with antigen-driven responses. DPC sensitization did not change the number of TCRs with a frequency above 1 in 1000, and there was no evidence of changes in global repertoire structure. Repeated subsampling changed both the strength of the expansion versus patch-test correlation and the threshold at which the correlation became significant.

Library prep was done by RACE. Sequencer: NextSeq 500. During library preparation, unique molecular identifiers were attached to individual cDNA molecules so that TCRs could be counted in a quantitative, reproducible way. From each blood RNA sample, both TCR alpha and TCR beta chains were sequenced. In the original analysis: The median number of TCRs per sample was around 96,000, ranging from about 23,224 to 750,000. V, J and CDR3 annotation of the TCR reads was carried out using the Decombinator software suite. Every sample was subsampled to the same number of TCRs (28,000) for the PS versus PT1 abundance plots. Expanded TCRs were defined as absent before sensitization and observed at least eight times at the 2-week time point. Starting from the raw public reads, TCRdb applied fastp trimming at Q25, assembled clones with MiXCR and retained in-frame beta chains. CDR3 protein duplicates are merged, each entry listing the most common genes and DNA. In this record, the V and J calls reflect TCRdb's handling and not the investigators' own analysis. The sample table records approximately 110,000 distinct CDR3 sequences; approximately 11% of these occur just once. The top ten clones comprise under 4.5% of the sample.

Sequencing used whole blood, obtained in connection with sensitization to the hapten diphenylcyclopropenone (DPC). The receptor was derived from a woman in her thirties or forties with alopecia areata. Some clones in this sample may be carry-over from other donors' samples. The V and J segments used are TRBV15 and TRBJ1-1, with the D segment identity uncertain. The DNA is TGTGCCACCAGCAGAGATATCGCCGAAGCTTTCTTT. Its coded protein is CATSRDIAEAFF.